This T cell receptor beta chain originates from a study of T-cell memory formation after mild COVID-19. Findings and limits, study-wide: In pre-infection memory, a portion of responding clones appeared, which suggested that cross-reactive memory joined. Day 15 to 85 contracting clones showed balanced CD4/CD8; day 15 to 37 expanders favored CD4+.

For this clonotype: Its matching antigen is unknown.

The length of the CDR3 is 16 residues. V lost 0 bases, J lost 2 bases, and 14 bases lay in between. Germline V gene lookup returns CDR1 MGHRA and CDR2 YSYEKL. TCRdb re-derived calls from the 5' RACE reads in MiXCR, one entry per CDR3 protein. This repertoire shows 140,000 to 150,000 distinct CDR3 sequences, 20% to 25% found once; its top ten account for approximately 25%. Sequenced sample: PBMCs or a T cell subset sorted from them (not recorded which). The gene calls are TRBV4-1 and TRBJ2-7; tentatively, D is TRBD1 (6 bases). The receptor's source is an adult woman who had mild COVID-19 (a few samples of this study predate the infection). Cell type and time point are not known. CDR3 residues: CASSQEPGVLAYEQYF. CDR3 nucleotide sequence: TGCGCCAGCAGCCAAGAGCCAGGGGTTCTCGCCTACGAGCAGTACTTC.